The 20 T cell receptor beta chains reported below all come from one sample, sequenced in a study of T cells expressing NK-cell markers. From the 5' RACE reads, TCRdb lists one entry per CDR3 protein and no DNA. The sample is made up of about 550,000 distinct CDR3 sequences, and the top ten hold 3% to 4.5% of it. Sequenced input: blood T cells: a sorted CD56 or NKG2C T cell subset, CD4+ or CD8+ T cells, or bulk PBMC T cells (not recorded which). All receptors come from a man aged 18-30 years in good health.

The chain is built from TRBV5-1 and TRBJ2-2; TCRdb selects TRBD1, and the lack of DNA leaves this call unchecked. In germline, CDR1 is SGHRS, CDR2 YFSETQ. CDR3 length: 13 amino acids. Here the CDR3 reads CASRPGSGGELFF.

The chain employs TRBV29-1 and TRBJ2-7; TCRdb indicates TRBD2, and absent DNA this call remains unverified. Germline CDR1 is SQVTM and CDR2 is ANQGSEA. This CDR3 region has 14 residues. The CDR3 loop is CSARDGLASYEQYF.

V usage is TRBV5-4 and J usage is TRBJ1-5; no DNA is available, so the TRBD1 call from TCRdb remains unchecked. Germline V gene data show CDR1 as SGHNT and CDR2 as YYREEE (reference sequence). There are 13 residues in the CDR3. This CDR3 reads CASSLAGTGSWHF.

This chain connects TRBV7-3 to TRBJ2-7; the TCRdb call, TRBD1, lacks DNA for checking. The CDR3 sequence is 13 residues long. Looked up from germline, CDR1 is SGHTA and CDR2 is FQGTGA. CDR3 region: CASSIGQTYEQYF.

The chain employs TRBV25-1 and TRBJ2-1; absent DNA, TCRdb's TRBD2 call cannot be checked. The CDR3 covers 17 residues. Per the germline V gene, CDR1 is MGHDK and CDR2 is SYGVNS. CDR3 sequence reads: CASSGPLAGVSYNEQFF.

The chain combines TRBV28 with TRBJ2-1. The CDR3 runs to 12 residues. Germline V CDR1 and CDR2: MDHEN, SYDVKM. CDR3 sequence: CASSPASREQFF.

The chain recombines TRBV7-8 with TRBJ2-5. The CDR3 sequence is 15 residues long. CDR1 and CDR2 (germline): SGHVS, FQNEAQ. CDR3 protein: CASSLASLYGETQYF.

The chain joins TRBV3-1 to TRBJ2-1; no DNA is available, so the TRBD2 call from TCRdb remains unchecked. The germline V gene has CDR1 LGHDT and CDR2 YNNKEL (reference sequence). The CDR3 contains 16 residues. CDR3 sequence: CASSHQTSGSLIEQFF.

The rearrangement joins TRBV5-1 to TRBJ2-3; TCRdb indicates TRBD1, and absent DNA this call remains unverified. Germline V gene sequence: CDR1 SGHRS, CDR2 YFSETQ. This CDR3 is built from 14 residues. CDR3 sequence reads: CASSPGGEGLTQYF.

The chain employs TRBV6-5 and TRBJ2-6; lacking DNA, the TRBD1 call made by TCRdb goes unchecked. From germline, CDR1 is MNHEY and CDR2 SVGAGI. The CDR3 length is 17 residues. The CDR3: CASSYWDTSSGANVLTF.

V is TRBV12-3 or TRBV12-4 and J is TRBJ2-7; checking the TCRdb D call of TRBD1 is not possible without DNA. The CDR3 sequence is 15 residues long. This CDR3 is CASSSTGFIPGEQYF.

This CDR3 reads CAISEGGSNYGYTF. J is TRBJ1-2 and V is TRBV10-3. CDR1 is ENHRY, CDR2 SYGVKD, per germline. CDR3 length: 14 residues.

CDR3 sequence reads: CASRSGGEQFF. The chain links TRBV10-2 to TRBJ2-1; TCRdb gives TRBD1 as the D gene, but with no DNA this cannot be confirmed. The CDR3 is 11 amino acids. Germline V CDR1 and CDR2: WSHSY, SAAADI.

V usage is TRBV12-3 or TRBV12-4 and J usage is TRBJ2-3; as DNA is missing, the TRBD2 call by TCRdb cannot be tested. This CDR3 contains 13 residues. CDR3: CASSSSGRGTQYF.

This sequence joins TRBV12-3 or TRBV12-4 and TRBJ2-5; as DNA is missing, the TRBD2 call by TCRdb cannot be tested. The CDR3 extends over 15 amino acids. This CDR3 is CASSYLAGETGAQYF.

The V gene is TRBV6-1, the J gene TRBJ2-2. This CDR3 is 15 amino acids long. The germline CDR1 and CDR2 sequences are MNHNS and SASEGT. This CDR3 is CASSLDPRNAGELFF.

CDR3 in amino acids: CASAGPRGSPLHF. The V and J genes are TRBV27 and TRBJ1-6. Per the germline V gene, CDR1 is MNHEY and CDR2 is SMNVEV (reference sequence). The CDR3 has 13 residues.

This chain uses TRBV24-1 with TRBJ2-6. CDR1 is KGHDR, CDR2 SFDVKD, per germline. The CDR3 contains 16 residues. The CDR3: CATSDWSISGANVLTF.

The chain couples TRBV20-1 to TRBJ2-1; TCRdb's assignment of TRBD2 cannot be checked, as there is no DNA. The CDR3 has 17 residues. In germline, CDR1 is DFQATT, CDR2 SNEGSKA (reference sequence). CDR3 residues: CSADAAGSGSLGNEQFF.

The genes are TRBV29-1 and TRBJ2-2; TCRdb's assignment of TRBD2 cannot be checked, as there is no DNA. Germline CDR1 SQVTM, CDR2 ANQGSEA. The CDR3 is 13 residues long. CDR3 sequence: CSVGLQSTGELFF.